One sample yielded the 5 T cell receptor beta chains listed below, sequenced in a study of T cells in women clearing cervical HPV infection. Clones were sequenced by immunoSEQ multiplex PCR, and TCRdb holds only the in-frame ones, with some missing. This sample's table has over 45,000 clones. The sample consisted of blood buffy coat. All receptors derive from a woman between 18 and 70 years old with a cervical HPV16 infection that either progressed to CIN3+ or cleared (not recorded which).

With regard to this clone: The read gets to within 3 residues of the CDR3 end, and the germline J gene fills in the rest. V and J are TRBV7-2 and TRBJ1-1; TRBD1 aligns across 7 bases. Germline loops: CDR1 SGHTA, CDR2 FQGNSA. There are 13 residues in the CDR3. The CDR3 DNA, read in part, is TGTGCCAGCAGTTTAAGGGGGCGAAGTAAA. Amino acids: CASSLRGRSK. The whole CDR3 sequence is CASSLRGRSKAFF. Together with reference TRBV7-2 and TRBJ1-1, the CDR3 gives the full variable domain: GAGVSQSPSNKVTEKGKDVELRCDPISGHTALYWYRQSLGQGLEFLIYFQGNSAPDKSGLPSDRFSAERTGGSVSTLTIQRTQQEDSAVYLCASSLRGRSKAFFGQGTRLTVV.

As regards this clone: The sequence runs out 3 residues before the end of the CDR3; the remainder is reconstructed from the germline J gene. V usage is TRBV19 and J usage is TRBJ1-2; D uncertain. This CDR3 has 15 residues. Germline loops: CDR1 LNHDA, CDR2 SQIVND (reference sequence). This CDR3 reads CASSIGLAGSNDYTF. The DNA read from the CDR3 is TGTGCCAGTAGTATTGGCCTAGCGGGGTCTAATGAC.

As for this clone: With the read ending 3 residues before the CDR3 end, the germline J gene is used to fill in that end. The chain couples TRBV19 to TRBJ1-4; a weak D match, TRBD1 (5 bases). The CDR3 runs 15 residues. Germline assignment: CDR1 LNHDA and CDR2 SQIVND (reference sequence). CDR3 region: CASADTSTGANVLFF. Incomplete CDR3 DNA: TGTGCCAGTGCGGACACCTCAACTGGGGCCAACGTA.

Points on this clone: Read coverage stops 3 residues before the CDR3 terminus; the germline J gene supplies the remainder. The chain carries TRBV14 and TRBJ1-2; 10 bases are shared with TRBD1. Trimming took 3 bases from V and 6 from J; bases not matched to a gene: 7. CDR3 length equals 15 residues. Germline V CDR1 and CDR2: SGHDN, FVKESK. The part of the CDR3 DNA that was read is TGTGCCAGCAGCCAGACAGGGGGCGGTATCAATGGC. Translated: CASSQTGGGING. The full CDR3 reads CASSQTGGGINGYTF.

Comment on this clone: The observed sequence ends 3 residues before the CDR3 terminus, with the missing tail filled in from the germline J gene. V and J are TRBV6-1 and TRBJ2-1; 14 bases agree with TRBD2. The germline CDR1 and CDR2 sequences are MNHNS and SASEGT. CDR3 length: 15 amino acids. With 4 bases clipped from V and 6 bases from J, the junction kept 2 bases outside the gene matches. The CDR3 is CASSVTSGGANEQFF. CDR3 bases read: TGTGCCAGCAGTGTGACTAGCGGGGGGGCCAATGAG.